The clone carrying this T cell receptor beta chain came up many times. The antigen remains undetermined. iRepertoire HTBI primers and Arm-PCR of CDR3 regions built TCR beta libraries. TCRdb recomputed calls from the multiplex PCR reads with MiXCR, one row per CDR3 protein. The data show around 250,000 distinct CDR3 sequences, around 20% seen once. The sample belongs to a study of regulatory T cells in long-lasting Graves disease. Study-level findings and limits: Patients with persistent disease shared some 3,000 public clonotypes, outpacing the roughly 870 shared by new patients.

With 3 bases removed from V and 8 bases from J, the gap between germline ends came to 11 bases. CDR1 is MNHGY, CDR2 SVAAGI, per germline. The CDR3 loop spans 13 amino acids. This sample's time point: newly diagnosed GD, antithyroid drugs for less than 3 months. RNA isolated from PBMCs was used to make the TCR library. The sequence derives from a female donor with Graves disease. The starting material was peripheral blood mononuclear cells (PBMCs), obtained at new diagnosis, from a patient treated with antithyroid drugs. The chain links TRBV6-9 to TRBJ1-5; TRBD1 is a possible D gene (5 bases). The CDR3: CASSYFQGEPQHF. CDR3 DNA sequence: TGTGCCAGCAGTTACTTCCAAGGGGAGCCCCAGCATTTT.